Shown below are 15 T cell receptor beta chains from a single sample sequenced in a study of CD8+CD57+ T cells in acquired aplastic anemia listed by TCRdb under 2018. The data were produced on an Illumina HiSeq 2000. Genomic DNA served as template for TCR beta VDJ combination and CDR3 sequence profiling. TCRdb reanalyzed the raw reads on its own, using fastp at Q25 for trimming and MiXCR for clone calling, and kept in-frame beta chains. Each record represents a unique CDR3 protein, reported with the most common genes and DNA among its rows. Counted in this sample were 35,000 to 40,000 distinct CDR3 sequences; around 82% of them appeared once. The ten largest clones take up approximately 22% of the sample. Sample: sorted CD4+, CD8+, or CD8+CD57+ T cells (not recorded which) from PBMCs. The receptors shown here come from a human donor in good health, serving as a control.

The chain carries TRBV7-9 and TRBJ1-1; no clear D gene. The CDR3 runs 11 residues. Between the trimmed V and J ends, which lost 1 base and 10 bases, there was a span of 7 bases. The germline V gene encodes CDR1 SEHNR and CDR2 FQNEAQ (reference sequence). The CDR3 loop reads CASSLVGGAFF. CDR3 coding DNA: TGTGCCAGCAGCTTAGTGGGTGGAGCTTTCTTT.

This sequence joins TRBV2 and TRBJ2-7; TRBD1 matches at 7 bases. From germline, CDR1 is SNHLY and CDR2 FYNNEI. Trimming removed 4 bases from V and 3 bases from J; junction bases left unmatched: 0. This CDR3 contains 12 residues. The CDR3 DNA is TGTGCCAGCAGTGGACAGGGCTACGAGCAGTACTTC. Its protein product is CASSGQGYEQYF. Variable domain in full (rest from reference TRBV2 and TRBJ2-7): EPEVTQTPSHQVTQMGQEVILRCVPISNHLYFYWYRQILGQKVEFLVSFYNNEISEKSEIFDDQFSVERPDGSNFTLKIRSTKLEDSAMYFCASSGQGYEQYFGPGTRLTVT.

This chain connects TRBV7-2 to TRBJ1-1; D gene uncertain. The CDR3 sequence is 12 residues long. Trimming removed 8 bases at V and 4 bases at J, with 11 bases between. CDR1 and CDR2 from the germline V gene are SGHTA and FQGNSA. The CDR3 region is CASETLGTEAFF. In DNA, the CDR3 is TGTGCCAGCGAAACCCTGGGCACTGAAGCTTTCTTT.

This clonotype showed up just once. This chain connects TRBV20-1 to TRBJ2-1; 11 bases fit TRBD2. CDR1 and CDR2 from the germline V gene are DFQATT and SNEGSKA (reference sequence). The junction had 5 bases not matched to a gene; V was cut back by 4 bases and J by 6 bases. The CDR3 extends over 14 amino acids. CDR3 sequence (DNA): TGCAGTGCTACACTAGCGGGAGTTTCCAATGAGCAGTTCTTC. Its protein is CSATLAGVSNEQFF.

CDR3 DNA: TGTGCCAGCAGCTTATACGGTGACAGGGCCAATGAGCAGTTCTTC. Its protein product is CASSLYGDRANEQFF. The chain couples TRBV11-1 to TRBJ2-1, with 7 nucleotides matching TRBD1. J gave up 6 bases and V 2 bases, and 7 bases lay outside the gene matches. CDR3 length equals 15 residues. Germline-derived CDR1 and CDR2 are SGHAT and FQDESV (reference sequence).

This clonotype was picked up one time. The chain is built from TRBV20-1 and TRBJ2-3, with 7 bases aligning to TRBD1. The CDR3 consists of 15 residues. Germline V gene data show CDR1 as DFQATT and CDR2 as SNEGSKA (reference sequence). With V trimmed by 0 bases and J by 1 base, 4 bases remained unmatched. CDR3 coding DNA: TGCAGTGCTAGAGACCCCGGGACAGGCACAGATACGCAGTATTTT. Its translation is CSARDPGTGTDTQYF.

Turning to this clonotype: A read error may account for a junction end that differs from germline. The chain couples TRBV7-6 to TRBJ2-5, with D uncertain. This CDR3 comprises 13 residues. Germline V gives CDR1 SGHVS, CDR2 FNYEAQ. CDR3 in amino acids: CASNTTPKETQYF. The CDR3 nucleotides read TGCGCCAGCAACACTACCCCTAAGGAGACCCAGTACTTC.

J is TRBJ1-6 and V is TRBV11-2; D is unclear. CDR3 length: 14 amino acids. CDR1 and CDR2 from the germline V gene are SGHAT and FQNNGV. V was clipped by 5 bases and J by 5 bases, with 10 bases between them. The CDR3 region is CASSLWEDNSPLHF. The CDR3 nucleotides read TGTGCCAGCAGCCTATGGGAGGATAATTCACCCCTCCACTTT. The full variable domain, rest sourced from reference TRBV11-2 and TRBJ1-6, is EAGVAQSPRYKIIEKRQSVAFWCNPISGHATLYWYQQILGQGPKLLIQFQNNGVVDDSQLPKDRFSAERLKGVDSTLKIQPAKLEDSAVYLCASSLWEDNSPLHFGNGTRLTVT.

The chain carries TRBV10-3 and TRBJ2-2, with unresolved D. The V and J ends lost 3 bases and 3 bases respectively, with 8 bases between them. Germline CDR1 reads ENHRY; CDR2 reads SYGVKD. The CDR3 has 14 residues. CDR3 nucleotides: TGTGCCATCAGTGATTGGCTTCACACCGGGGAGCTGTTTTTT. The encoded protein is CAISDWLHTGELFF.

The CDR3 DNA follows: TGTGCCAGCAGTGTGGGGAATAATTCACCCCTCCACTTT. Its protein is CASSVGNNSPLHF. The chain joins TRBV2 to TRBJ1-6; D is unresolved. V shed 4 bases and J shed 5 bases, with 6 bases lying between them. Germline CDR1 SNHLY, CDR2 FYNNEI. CDR3 length: 13 residues.

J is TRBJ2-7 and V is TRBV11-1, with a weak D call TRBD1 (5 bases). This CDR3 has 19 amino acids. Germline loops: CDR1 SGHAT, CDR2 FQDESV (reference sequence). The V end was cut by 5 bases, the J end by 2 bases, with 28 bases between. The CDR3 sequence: CASSPQTATRAGRTYEQYF. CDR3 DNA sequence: TGTGCCAGCAGCCCCCAAACCGCCACCCGGGCAGGGCGAACCTACGAGCAGTACTTC.

The CDR3 DNA sequence: TGCAGTGCTAGGAGGTTAGGAGGAAACACCATATATTTT. As protein: CSARRLGGNTIYF. This chain uses TRBV20-1 with TRBJ1-3; unclear D gene. The CDR3 extends over 13 amino acids. V lost 3 bases and J lost 4, with 10 bases in between. Germline loops: CDR1 DFQATT, CDR2 SNEGSKA (reference sequence).

The chain's CDR3 is CASNLGTSYNEQFF. In DNA form, the CDR3 reads TGTGCCAGCAATTTGGGGACCTCCTACAATGAGCAGTTCTTC. V gene TRBV25-1 combines with J gene TRBJ2-1, with D perhaps assigned TRBD1 or TRBD2 (5 bases each). Germline V gene lookup returns CDR1 MGHDK and CDR2 SYGVNS. The CDR3 length is 14 residues. The ends were cut back, 7 bases at V and 0 bases at J, with 10 bases in the middle. Drawing the rest from reference TRBV25-1 and TRBJ2-1, the complete variable domain is EADIYQTPRYLVIGTGKKITLECSQTMGHDKMYWYQQDPGMELHLIHYSYGVNSTEKGDLSSESTVSRIRTEHFPLTLESARPSHTSQYLCASNLGTSYNEQFFGPGTRLTVL.

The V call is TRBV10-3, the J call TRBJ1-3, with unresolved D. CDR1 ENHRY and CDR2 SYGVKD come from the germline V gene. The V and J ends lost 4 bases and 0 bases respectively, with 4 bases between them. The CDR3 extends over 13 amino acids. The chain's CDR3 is CAISVDSGNTIYF. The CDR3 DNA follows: TGTGCCATCAGTGTGGACTCTGGAAACACCATATATTTT.

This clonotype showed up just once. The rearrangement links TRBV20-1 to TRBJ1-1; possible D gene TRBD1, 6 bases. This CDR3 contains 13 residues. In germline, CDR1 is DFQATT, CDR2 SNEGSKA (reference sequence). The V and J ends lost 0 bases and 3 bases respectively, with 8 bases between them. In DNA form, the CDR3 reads TGCAGTGCTAGAGAACAGGGTGACACTGAAGCTTTCTTT. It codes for CSAREQGDTEAFF.